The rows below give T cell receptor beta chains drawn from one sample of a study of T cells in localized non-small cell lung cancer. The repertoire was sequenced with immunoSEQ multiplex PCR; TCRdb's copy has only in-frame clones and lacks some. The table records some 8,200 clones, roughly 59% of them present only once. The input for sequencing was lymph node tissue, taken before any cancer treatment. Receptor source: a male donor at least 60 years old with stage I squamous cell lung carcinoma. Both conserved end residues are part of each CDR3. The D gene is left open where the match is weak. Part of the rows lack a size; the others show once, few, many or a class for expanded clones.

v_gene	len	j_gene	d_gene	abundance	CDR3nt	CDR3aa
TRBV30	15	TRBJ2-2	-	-	TGTGCCTGGAGTAGTCTAGCGTTTTTGGTCGGGGAGCTGTTTTTT	CAWSSLAFLVGELFF
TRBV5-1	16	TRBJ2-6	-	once	TGCGCCAGCAGGTCGGGACATTCTACTGGGGCCAACGTCCTGACTTTC	CASRSGHSTGANVLTF
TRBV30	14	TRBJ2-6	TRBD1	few	TGTGCCTGGCGACAGGGGGCTGGGGCCAACGTCCTGACTTTC	CAWRQGAGANVLTF
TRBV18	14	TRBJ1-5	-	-	TGTGCCAGCTCAGCAAGTCCCAGTAATCAGCCCCAGCATTTT	CASSASPSNQPQHF
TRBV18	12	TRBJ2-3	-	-	TGTGCCAGCTCACCACTGGCAGATACGCAGTATTTT	CASSPLADTQYF
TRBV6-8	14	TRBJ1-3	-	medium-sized	TGTGCCAGCAGTTCACAGGACTCTGGAAACACCATATATTTT	CASSSQDSGNTIYF
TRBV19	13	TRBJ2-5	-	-	TGTGCCAGTAGCCAGGGATTAAGGGAAACCCAGTACTTC	CASSQGLRETQYF
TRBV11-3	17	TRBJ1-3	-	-	TGTGCCAGCAGCTCTCCGGTAGGCCCGAGCTCTGGAAACACCATATATTTT	CASSSPVGPSSGNTIYF
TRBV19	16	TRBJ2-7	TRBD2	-	TGTGCCAGTAGTATGGGACCAGCGGGAGGTCAGTACGAGCAGTACTTC	CASSMGPAGGQYEQYF
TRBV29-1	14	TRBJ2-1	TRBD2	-	TGCAGCGTTGGAGGACTAGCGGGCTACAATGAGCAGTTCTTC	CSVGGLAGYNEQFF
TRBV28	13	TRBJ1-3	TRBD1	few	TGTGCCTCTGTGCGGGACAGGGGGAACACCATATATTTT	CASVRDRGNTIYF
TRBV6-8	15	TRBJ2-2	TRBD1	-	TGTGCCAGCACTGCTGGGACAGGGTGGTTCGGGGAGCTGTTTTTT	CASTAGTGWFGELFF
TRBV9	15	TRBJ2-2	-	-	TGTGCCAGCCGCACAATTAATGTAAACACCGGGGAGCTGTTTTTT	CASRTINVNTGELFF
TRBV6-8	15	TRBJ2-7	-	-	TGTGCCAGCAGTTACGATTCTACGGGGCCCTACGAGCAGTACTTC	CASSYDSTGPYEQYF
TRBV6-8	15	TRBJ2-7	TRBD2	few	TGTGCCAGCAGTTACCGGGGACTAGACACCTACGAGCAGTACTTC	CASSYRGLDTYEQYF
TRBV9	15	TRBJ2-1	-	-	TGTGCCAGCAGCAAACGGGACTTTGATGCCGATGAGCAGTTCTTC	CASSKRDFDADEQFF
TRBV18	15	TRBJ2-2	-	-	TGTGCCAGCTCACCGCAGGGGTCCGACACCGGGGAGCTGTTTTTT	CASSPQGSDTGELFF
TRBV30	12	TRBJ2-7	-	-	TGTGCCTGCTACAGGGAGAAACACGAGCAGTACTTC	CACYREKHEQYF
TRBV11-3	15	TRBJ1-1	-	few	TGTGCCAGCAGCTTAGATAGAGGAGGGAACACTGAAGCTTTCTTT	CASSLDRGGNTEAFF
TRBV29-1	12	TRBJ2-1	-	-	TGCAGCGCCGACGGGGGAAACAATGAGCAGTTCTTC	CSADGGNNEQFF
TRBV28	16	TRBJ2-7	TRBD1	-	TGTGCCAGCAGTTTAACACCGACAGGGGAAACCTACGAGCAGTACTTC	CASSLTPTGETYEQYF
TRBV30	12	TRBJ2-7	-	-	TGTGCCTGGAAGTTCCAGGTAGGCGAGCAGTACTTC	CAWKFQVGEQYF
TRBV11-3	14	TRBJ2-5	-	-	TGTGCCAGCAGCTTAAGGCCTAGTCAAGAGACCCAGTACTTC	CASSLRPSQETQYF
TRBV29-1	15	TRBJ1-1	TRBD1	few	TGCAGCGCTGGTTTGAGGGGGCCACTGAACACTGAAGCTTTCTTT	CSAGLRGPLNTEAFF
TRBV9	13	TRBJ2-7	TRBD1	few	TGTGCCAGCCAGGAGGACAGGGTCTACGAGCAGTACTTC	CASQEDRVYEQYF
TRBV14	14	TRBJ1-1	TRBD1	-	TGTGCCAGCAGCCAAACAGGGGGCGTGACTGAAGCTTTCTTT	CASSQTGGVTEAFF
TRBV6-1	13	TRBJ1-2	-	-	TGTGCCAGCAGTGAAGGGGGCGCGTACGGCTACACCTTC	CASSEGGAYGYTF
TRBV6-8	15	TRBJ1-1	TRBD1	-	TGTGCCAGCAGCCCCGCGACAGGGGATGGGACTGAAGCTTTCTTT	CASSPATGDGTEAFF
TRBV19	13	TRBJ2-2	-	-	TGTGCCAGTAGTCCAACGTCGTCCGGGGAGCTGTTTTTT	CASSPTSSGELFF
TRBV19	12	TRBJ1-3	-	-	TGTGCCAGTATCAACACTGGAAACACCATATATTTT	CASINTGNTIYF
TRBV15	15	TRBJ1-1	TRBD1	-	TGTGCCACCAGCGGAAGGACAGGGATGAACACTGAAGCTTTCTTT	CATSGRTGMNTEAFF
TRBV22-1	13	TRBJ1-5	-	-	TGTGCCAGTGAGCCCGAGGCCAATCAGCCCCAGCATTTT	CASEPEANQPQHF
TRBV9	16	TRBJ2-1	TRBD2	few	TGTGCCAGCAGCGTTACTAGCGGGAGATTAATCAATGAGCAGTTCTTC	CASSVTSGRLINEQFF
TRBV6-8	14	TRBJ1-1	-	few	TGTGCCAGCAGTGTAGAGGCTGGGGGTACTGAAGCTTTCTTT	CASSVEAGGTEAFF
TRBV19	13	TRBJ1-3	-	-	TGTGCCAGTAGTACAGGGATGGAAAACACCATATATTTT	CASSTGMENTIYF
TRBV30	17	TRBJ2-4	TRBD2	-	TGTGCCTGGAGCCCGGGACTAGCGGGAGGGGCCAAAAACATTCAGTACTTC	CAWSPGLAGGAKNIQYF
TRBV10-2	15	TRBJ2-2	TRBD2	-	TGCGCCACCCAACTAGCGGGAGCGGGAGGCGGGGAGCTGTTTTTT	CATQLAGAGGGELFF
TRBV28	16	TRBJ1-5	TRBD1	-	TGTGCCAGCAGTTCAAGACAGGGTCGAGGCAATCAGCCCCAGCATTTT	CASSSRQGRGNQPQHF
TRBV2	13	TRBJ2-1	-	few	TGTGCCAGCAGCGCAATGGGAGGAGGTGAGCAGTTCTTC	CASSAMGGGEQFF
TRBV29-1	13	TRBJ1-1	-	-	TGCAGCGTTGTGACAGACATGAACACTGAAGCTTTCTTT	CSVVTDMNTEAFF
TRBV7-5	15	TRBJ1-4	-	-	TGTGCCAGCAGCTTCGGAGACAGGCGTGGTGAAAAACTGTTTTTT	CASSFGDRRGEKLFF
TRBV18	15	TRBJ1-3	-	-	TGTGCCAGCTCACTGCGACAGCGTTCTGGAAACACCATATATTTT	CASSLRQRSGNTIYF
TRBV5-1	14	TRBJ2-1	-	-	TGCGCCAGCAGCTTTAGGGACACCAACAATGAGCAGTTCTTC	CASSFRDTNNEQFF
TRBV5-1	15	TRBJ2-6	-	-	TGCGCCAGCAGCTTGGAAGGGAGAGGGGCCAACGTCCTGACTTTC	CASSLEGRGANVLTF
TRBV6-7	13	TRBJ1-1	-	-	TGTGCCAGCATTCGGGCCGCGAACACTGAAGCTTTCTTT	CASIRAANTEAFF
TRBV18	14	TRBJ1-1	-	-	TGTGCCAGCTCACCACAGGGGGTGAACACTGAAGCTTTCTTT	CASSPQGVNTEAFF
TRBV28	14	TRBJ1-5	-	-	TGTGCCAGCACCCCCAGGGGACCAAATCAGCCCCAGCATTTT	CASTPRGPNQPQHF
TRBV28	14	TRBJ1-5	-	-	TGTGCCAGCAGCTCCCGGGGTAGCAATCAGCCCCAGCATTTT	CASSSRGSNQPQHF
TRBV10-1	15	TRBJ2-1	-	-	TGCGCCAGCAGTGGGAGCGCGAGCTCCTACAATGAGCAGTTCTTC	CASSGSASSYNEQFF
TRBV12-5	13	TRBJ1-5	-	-	TGTGCTAGTGGCCTGCACACCAATCAGCCCCAGCATTTT	CASGLHTNQPQHF
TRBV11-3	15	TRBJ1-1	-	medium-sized	TGTGCCAGCAGCTTAATCCCAGGGGCAGGCACTGAAGCTTTCTTT	CASSLIPGAGTEAFF
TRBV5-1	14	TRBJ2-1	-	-	TGCGCCAGCAGCTCGGGACTGCCCCAGAATGAGCAGTTCTTC	CASSSGLPQNEQFF
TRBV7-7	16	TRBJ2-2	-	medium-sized	TGTGCCAGCAGCCCACCTCCAGTGTCGGGCCCCGGGGAGCTGTTTTTT	CASSPPPVSGPGELFF
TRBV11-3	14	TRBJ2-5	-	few	TGTGCCAGCAGCTTGGAAAGCGATGGAGAGACCCAGTACTTC	CASSLESDGETQYF